These 10 T cell receptor beta chains were sequenced from one sample in a study of blood T cells in healthy people across ages. Primed by a sample-barcoded 5' primer and a J-beta primer mix, a second PCR proceeded for about 7 to 11 cycles. TCRdb reprocessed the 5' RACE reads via MiXCR and lists one record per CDR3 protein. This repertoire shows fewer than 950,000 distinct CDR3 sequences, around 34% found once; its top ten account for 10% to 15%. The sequencing input was blood. The source of these receptors is a man aged 18 to 29 in good health.

This clonotype was recorded a few times. The J gene is TRBJ2-4, the V gene TRBV5-6, with D perhaps TRBD1 (6 bases). The CDR3 is 15 amino acids. The V end was cut by 1 base, the J end by 5 bases, with 13 bases between. Germline V gene sequence: CDR1 SGHDT, CDR2 YYEEEE. The CDR3 loop reads CASSLRQGRENIQYF. CDR3 sequence (DNA): TGTGCCAGCAGCTTGCGTCAGGGGCGCGAAAACATTCAGTACTTC.

This clonotype has a count of ten or more. The chain joins TRBV7-9 to TRBJ2-4, with 7 nucleotides matching TRBD1. The V and J ends lost 4 bases and 5 bases, in that order; junction bases with no gene match: 5. This CDR3 contains 14 residues. Germline V gene data show CDR1 as SEHNR and CDR2 as FQNEAQ (reference sequence). In DNA, the CDR3 is TGTGCCAGCAGCTCTCCCGGGACAGAAAACATTCAGTACTTC. This encodes CASSSPGTENIQYF. Based on the CDR3 plus reference TRBV7-9 and TRBJ2-4, the full variable domain is DTGVSQNPRHKITKRGQNVTFRCDPISEHNRLYWYRQTLGQGPEFLTYFQNEAQLEKSRLLSDRFSAERPKGSFSTLEIQRTEQGDSAMYLCASSSPGTENIQYFGAGTRLSVL.

The chain uses TRBV15 and TRBJ1-6, with D possibly TRBD1 on 5 matching bases. Germline CDR1 and CDR2: LNHNV and YYDKDF (reference sequence). CDR3 size: 14 residues. V was trimmed by 3 bases and J by 3 bases, leaving 6 bases between them. The CDR3 loop is CATSRDNYNSPLHF. The DNA of the CDR3 is TGTGCCACCAGCAGGGACAACTATAATTCACCCCTCCACTTT.

This rearrangement joins TRBV4-1 to TRBJ1-3; a weak D match, TRBD1 (5 bases). This CDR3 region has 13 residues. CDR1 MGHRA and CDR2 YSYEKL come from the germline V gene. The ends were cut back, 1 base at V and 7 bases at J, with 8 bases in the middle. The CDR3 reads CASSQVPGNTIYF. DNA for the CDR3: TGCGCCAGCAGCCAAGTACCAGGGAACACCATATATTTT.

This sequence joins TRBV7-8 and TRBJ2-2; 11 nucleotides align to TRBD2. The CDR3 has 22 residues. CDR1 is SGHVS and CDR2 is FQNEAQ in the germline V gene. Unmatched junction bases numbered 20, after V lost 3 bases and J lost 2 bases. CDR3 coding DNA: TGTGCCAGCAGCTTGATCAGTAGAGTACAGGCTAGCGGGGGGCGAAACACCGGGGAGCTGTTTTTT. Translated: CASSLISRVQASGGRNTGELFF.

This clonotype appeared a single time. Since a much larger clone is just one base distant, this may be a read error. This chain connects TRBV7-2 to TRBJ2-1; D may be TRBD1 (5 bases). The V gene's germline CDR1 is SGHTA and CDR2 FQGNSA. The CDR3 extends over 15 amino acids. V lost 3 bases to trimming and J lost 3 bases, with 12 bases between them. Here the CDR3 DNA reads TGTGCCAGCAGCTTCCCGGACATCTTCTACAATGAGCAGTTCTTC. It specifies CASSFPDIFYNEQFF.

This clonotype has more than one count but fewer than ten. This chain links TRBV12-3 or TRBV12-4 with TRBJ2-5; 9 bases are a match to TRBD2. The V and J ends lost 4 bases and 4 bases, in that order; junction bases with no gene match: 10. CDR3 length: 16 residues. CDR3 sequence (DNA): TGTGCCAGCAGTTCCCTGGGCGGGGGGGCGTCAGAGACCCAGTACTTC. This gives the protein CASSSLGGGASETQYF.

The chain joins TRBV18 to TRBJ2-7; a possible D gene is TRBD1 (5 bases). CDR3 size: 15 residues. Germline loops: CDR1 KGHSH, CDR2 LQKENI. Trimming removed 3 bases from V and 1 base from J, with 13 bases in between. The CDR3 spells CASSPGQGQSYEQYF. The CDR3 coding sequence is TGTGCCAGCTCACCCGGACAAGGGCAGTCCTACGAGCAGTACTTC. The full variable domain, its missing parts supplied by reference TRBV18 and TRBJ2-7, is NAGVMQNPRHLVRRRGQEARLRCSPMKGHSHVYWYRQLPEEGLKFMVYLQKENIIDESGMPKERFSAEFPKEGPSILRIQQVVRGDSAAYFCASSPGQGQSYEQYFGPGTRLTVT.

The chain combines TRBV12-3 or TRBV12-4 with TRBJ2-1, with 9 bases lining up with TRBD1. Trimming at V came to 1 base and at J to 7 bases, leaving 2 bases not matched to a gene. CDR3 size: 14 residues. The CDR3 reads CASSLGGQGNEQFF. The CDR3 DNA is TGTGCCAGCAGTTTAGGCGGACAGGGGAATGAGCAGTTCTTC.

About this clonotype: Germline and junction disagree at one end, which may indicate a read error. The V gene is TRBV4-1, the J gene TRBJ1-1; the match to TRBD1 covers 7 bases. This CDR3 has 15 amino acids. The germline CDR1 and CDR2 sequences are MGHRA and YSYEKL. DNA for the CDR3: TGCGCCAGCACCCAAGACAGGGCGAGACACACTGAAGCTTTCTTT. Translated, it gives CASTQDRARHTEAFF.